This T cell receptor beta chain was captured by sequencing in a study of Graves' ophthalmopathy and Graves' hyperthyroidism. General study findings and limits: Ophthalmopathy progression was predicted with 55% to 71% sensitivity and about 72% specificity. Thyroid clonotypes that were expanded above 0.001 frequency mostly also appeared in blood.

Excluded: other autoimmune disease, uncontrolled infection, pregnancy or lactation. This clonotype came up many times. Its specificity is not known. Beta-chain TCR CDR3 regions were amplified from RNA transcripts. RT-PCR in the first round used HTBI primers; a second-round multiplex PCR followed. A single record per CDR3 protein comes from TCRdb applying MiXCR to the multiplex PCR reads. The table has roughly 400,000 distinct CDR3 sequences, roughly a sixth seen once. This CDR3 is built from 16 residues. CDR1 and CDR2 from the germline V gene are LNHNV and YYDKDF (reference sequence). The germline V and J ends were trimmed by 1 base and 6 bases, with 18 bases remaining between them.

This sequence was found in an adult woman with stable Graves' hyperthyroidism. The chain links TRBV15 to TRBJ1-2, with D possibly matching TRBD1 (5 bases). The sample comprised peripheral blood. CDR3 DNA sequence: TGTGCCACCAGCAGAGGGGGCGAACAAAATAGGGATGGCTACACCTTC. Amino acids: CATSRGGEQNRDGYTF. Full variable domain (remainder filled in from reference TRBV15 and TRBJ1-2): DAMVIQNPRYQVTQFGKPVTLSCSQTLNHNVMYWYQQKSSQAPKLLFHYYDKDFNNEADTPDNFQSRRPNTSFCFLDIRSPGLGDTAMYLCATSRGGEQNRDGYTFGSGTRLTVV.